What follows describes a single T cell receptor beta chain. This record belongs to a study of cytotoxic CD8 clonotypes in ibrutinib-treated CLL. Clones were read by immunoSEQ multiplex PCR, and TCRdb kept only the in-frame ones, dropping some. The sample has under 200,000 clones, under 90% seen once; the top ten hold 4.6%. The origin of this receptor is a human donor with chronic lymphocytic leukemia. The specimen comprised PBMCs, sampled after 24 months of ibrutinib treatment.

The CDR3, as DNA: TGTGCCAGCAGCGGACCCAGCTACAATCAGCCCCAGCATTTT. This gives the protein CASSGPSYNQPQHF. The V and J genes are TRBV9 and TRBJ1-5; D is uncertain. The CDR3 is made up of 14 amino acids. CDR1 and CDR2 from the germline V gene are SGDLS and YYNGEE. V gave up 3 bases and J gave up 3 bases, with 10 bases separating them. Full variable domain (missing parts from reference TRBV9 and TRBJ1-5): DSGVTQTPKHLITATGQRVTLRCSPRSGDLSVYWYQQSLDQGLQFLIQYYNGEERAKGNILERFSAQQFPDLHSELNLSSLELGDSALYFCASSGPSYNQPQHFGDGTRLSIL.